This T cell receptor beta chain appears in the sequencing data of a study of CD8+CD57+ T cells in acquired aplastic anemia. Study as a whole: Recorded DNA amounts for sorted CD4+ and CD8+ cells had an average of approximately 3.2 ug.

Per germline, CDR1 SGHAT and CDR2 FQNNGV. This CDR3 is 15 amino acids long. The junction had 4 bases not matched to a gene; V was cut back by 3 bases and J by 4 bases. Template material for TCR beta VDJ and CDR3 profiling consisted of genomic DNA. One entry per CDR3 protein, called by TCRdb with MiXCR from the reads. Altogether 150,000 to 200,000 distinct CDR3 sequences are present, approximately 50% being singletons, with the ten largest covering 8% to 10%. Individuals selected for sequencing had exhibited CD8+CD57+ cell expansion on flow cytometry. Diagnosis of severe acquired aplastic anemia applied to all patients. Each patient gave a blood sample that was collected before any therapy had been received. This clonotype was seen a handful of times. Antigen specificity is unknown. Study-wide results and limits: Overlap between patients and controls comprised 25 to 30 CD8+ CDR3 sequences.

The chain joins TRBV11-2 to TRBJ2-3; 10 bases are shared with TRBD1. The sequence derives from a human donor with aplastic anemia. Sequencing was carried out using sorted CD4+, CD8+, or CD8+CD57+ T cells (not recorded which) from PBMCs. The CDR3 loop is CASSLTGGRSDTQYF. Written as DNA, the CDR3 is TGTGCCAGCAGCTTGACAGGGGGCCGTTCAGATACGCAGTATTTT. The variable domain in full, with the rest retrieved from reference TRBV11-2 and TRBJ2-3, is EAGVAQSPRYKIIEKRQSVAFWCNPISGHATLYWYQQILGQGPKLLIQFQNNGVVDDSQLPKDRFSAERLKGVDSTLKIQPAKLEDSAVYLCASSLTGGRSDTQYFGPGTRLTVL.